The 30 T cell receptor beta chains listed next were all sequenced from one sample in a study of shared clonotypes between healthy human individuals. Libraries were prepared by immunoSEQ multiplex PCR; TCRdb keeps only in-frame clonotypes and omits some of them. The sample contains about 490,000 clones, over 75% of which appear only once. Sequencing was performed on PBMCs. The receptors originated from a woman in her forties in good health. Some clones in this sample may be carry-over from other donors' samples.

This clone was found a few times. CDR3 region: CASSFTGTGGEKLFF. In nucleotides, the CDR3 is TGCGCCAGCAGCTTTACCGGGACAGGTGGCGAAAAACTGTTTTTT. The V and J genes are TRBV5-1 and TRBJ1-4; 8 nucleotides match TRBD1. The germline V gene encodes CDR1 SGHRS and CDR2 YFSETQ. CDR3 length: 15 residues. With 2 bases clipped from V and 8 bases from J, the junction kept 8 bases outside the gene matches.

The chain links TRBV11-2 to TRBJ2-3, with 8 bases lining up with TRBD2. V gave up 0 bases and J gave up 5 bases; unmatched junction bases: 7. The CDR3 runs to 16 residues. Germline V gene lookup returns CDR1 SGHAT and CDR2 FQNNGV. CDR3 sequence: CASSLDRAGGIDTQYF. The CDR3 DNA reads as TGTGCCAGCAGCTTAGATCGGGCGGGAGGCATAGATACGCAGTATTTT.

On this clone itself: One end of the junction does not line up with germline, which may come from a read error. V is TRBV13 and J is TRBJ2-1; D unclear. The CDR3 covers 17 residues. Germline V CDR1 and CDR2: PRHDT, FYEKMQ (reference sequence). The CDR3 sequence: CASSLVGIMSSYNEQFF. CDR3 DNA: TGTGCCAGCAGTTTAGTAGGTATCATGAGCTCCTACAATGAGCAGTTCTTC.

As for this clone: This clone may be a read error of a much larger clone one base away. The CDR3 coding sequence is TGTGCCGGCTCACTCGGTGGCGGGAGTATCACCGGGGAGCTGTTTTTT. Translated, it gives CAGSLGGGSITGELFF. The V gene is TRBV18, the J gene TRBJ2-2; 7 bases fit TRBD2. Germline CDR1 is KGHSH and CDR2 is LQKENI. This CDR3 is built from 16 residues. Full variable domain (rest looked up from reference TRBV18 and TRBJ2-2): NAGVMQNPRHLVRRRGQEARLRCSPMKGHSHVYWYRQLPEEGLKFMVYLQKENIIDESGMPKERFSAEFPKEGPSILRIQQVVRGDSAAYFCAGSLGGGSITGELFFGEGSRLTVL.

The genes are TRBV14 and TRBJ2-5; TRBD2 agrees at 13 bases. Trimming took 4 bases from V and 3 from J; bases not matched to a gene: 5. Germline values: CDR1 SGHDN, CDR2 FVKESK. This CDR3 has 16 residues. CDR3 loop: CASSRTSGSREETQYF. CDR3 sequence (DNA): TGTGCCAGCAGCCGGACTAGCGGGAGCCGGGAAGAGACCCAGTACTTC.

In regard to this clone: A far larger clone is one base from this, pointing to a likely read error. This chain joins TRBV29-1 and TRBJ1-1; 8 bases fit TRBD1. CDR3 length: 14 residues. Germline V lookup: CDR1 SQVTM, CDR2 ANQGSEA. J gave up 1 base and V 3 bases, and 4 bases lay outside the gene matches. CDR3 loop: CSVESQGANTEAFF. In nucleotides, the CDR3 is TGCAGCGTTGAGAGTCAGGGGGCGAACACTGAAGCTTTCTTT.

A note on this clone: This may be a read error: a much more frequent sequence differs by one nucleotide. This chain uses TRBV11-2 with TRBJ2-1, with D unclear. CDR1 and CDR2 (germline): SGHAT, FQNNGV. V was clipped by 2 bases and J by 10 bases, with 18 bases between them. The CDR3 runs 15 residues. This CDR3 reads CASSLLVVVRAEQFF. The CDR3 nucleotides are TGTGCCAGCAGCTTATTGGTAGTAGTGCGAGCGGAGCAGTTCTTC.

This clone was detected only once. A much larger clone sits a single nucleotide away, making a read error possible. The V gene is TRBV5-4, the J gene TRBJ2-3, with no clear D. Germline V gene lookup returns CDR1 SGHNT and CDR2 YYREEE (reference sequence). This CDR3 is 12 amino acids long. The germline V and J ends were trimmed by 4 bases and 0 bases, with 3 bases remaining between them. CDR3 protein: CASSNSTDTQYF. The CDR3 DNA is TGTGCCAGCAGCAACAGCACAGATACGCAGTATTTT.

This clone was counted once. The chain combines TRBV10-2 with TRBJ2-1; a weak D match, TRBD2 (6 bases). The germline gives CDR1 WSHSY, CDR2 SAAADI. Trimming left V 1 base short and J 8 bases short, with 15 bases between. The CDR3 has 15 amino acids. The CDR3 coding sequence is TGCGCCAGCAGTGAGTTGGGAGCTTCGGGGGATGAGCAGTTCTTC. Amino acids: CASSELGASGDEQFF.

The rearrangement links TRBV28 to TRBJ1-2; D not certain. CDR1 is MDHEN and CDR2 is SYDVKM in the germline V gene. The length of the CDR3 is 15 residues. The germline V and J ends were trimmed by 1 base and 7 bases, with 16 bases remaining between them. CDR3 DNA sequence: TGTGCCAGCAGTTTATTATACAGTCGTTCGCCTGGCTACACCTTC. Translation gives CASSLLYSRSPGYTF.

Points on this clone: Germline is not matched at one junction end, which may reflect a read error. Other DNA sequences in this sample translate to the same CDR3. The rearrangement joins TRBV4-2 to TRBJ2-1; D is uncertain. There are 12 residues in the CDR3. The germline gives CDR1 LGHNA, CDR2 YNFKEQ. CDR3 sequence: CASSLNRYGQFF. In DNA form, the CDR3 reads TGTGCTAGCAGCCTAAACCGGTATGGGCAGTTCTTC.

To note about this clone: Within the sample, other DNA sequences also encode this same CDR3. V usage is TRBV19 and J usage is TRBJ1-5, with D unclear. Looked up from germline, CDR1 is LNHDA and CDR2 is SQIVND (reference sequence). V was trimmed by 6 bases and J by 4 bases, leaving 10 bases between them. The CDR3 covers 13 residues. The CDR3 DNA follows: TGTGCCAGTAGCCCCGATCGGAATCAGCCCCAGCATTTT. Translated: CASSPDRNQPQHF. The full variable domain, completed using reference TRBV19 and TRBJ1-5, is DGGITQSPKYLFRKEGQNVTLSCEQNLNHDAMYWYRQDPGQGLRLIYYSQIVNDFQKGDIAEGYSVSREKKESFPLTVTSAQKNPTAFYLCASSPDRNQPQHFGDGTRLSIL.

As for this clone: Only one base separates this from a far larger clonotype, so it likely reflects a read error. CDR3 sequence: CASSVELNTGELSF. CDR3 DNA sequence: TGTGCCAGCAGCGTAGAACTAAACACCGGGGAGCTGTCTTTT. J is TRBJ2-2 and V is TRBV9, with D maybe TRBD2 (5 bases). Germline V gene lookup returns CDR1 SGDLS and CDR2 YYNGEE. This CDR3 has 14 residues.

To note about this clone: A read error is the likely source, as a far larger clone sits one nucleotide away. The same CDR3 also results from other DNA sequences found in this sample. The V call is TRBV2, the J call TRBJ1-1; possible D gene TRBD1, 5 bases. The CDR3 loop spans 13 amino acids. The ends were cut back, 6 bases at V and 7 bases at J, with 15 bases in the middle. Per the germline V gene, CDR1 is SNHLY and CDR2 is FYNNEI. The CDR3 DNA sequence: TGTGCCAGCAGCGGGGGACCGGACCTTGAAGCTTTCTTT. Its translation is CASSGGPDLEAFF.

V gene TRBV6-5 combines with J gene TRBJ2-7; D is perhaps TRBD1 (6 bases). CDR1 and CDR2 (germline): MNHEY, SVGAGI. Trimming pared 6 bases from V and 2 bases from J, leaving 11 bases between. This CDR3 region has 13 residues. This CDR3 is CASSRQAPYEQYF. DNA of the CDR3: TGTGCCAGCAGCCGACAGGCACCCTACGAGCAGTACTTC.

A word on this clone: A far larger clone is one base from this, pointing to a likely read error. Other DNA variants within this sample encode the same CDR3. The CDR3 protein is CASSAPGSTGELFF. The CDR3 nucleotides read TGTGCCAGCAGTGCACCGGGATCCACCGGGGAGCTGTTTTTT. The J gene is TRBJ2-2, the V gene TRBV6-4, with D possibly TRBD2 on 5 matching bases. Trimming left V 4 bases short and J 4 bases short, with 10 bases between. This CDR3 region has 14 residues. CDR1 MRHNA and CDR2 SNTAGT come from the germline V gene.

This clone was detected only a few times. CDR3 DNA: TGTGCCAGCACCCCTGTTCGTGGACACAATGAGCAGTTCTTC. As protein: CASTPVRGHNEQFF. The genes are TRBV5-5 and TRBJ2-1; D is uncertain. Germline loops: CDR1 SGHKS, CDR2 YYEKEE (reference sequence). The CDR3 has 14 amino acids. V lost 6 bases to trimming and J lost 5 bases, with 15 bases between them. The variable domain in full, with the rest retrieved from reference TRBV5-5 and TRBJ2-1, is DAGVTQSPTHLIKTRGQQVTLRCSPISGHKSVSWYQQVLGQGPQFIFQYYEKEERGRGNFPDRFSARQFPNYSSELNVNALLLGDSALYLCASTPVRGHNEQFFGPGTRLTVL.

Note on this clone: It is likely a read error: a sequence one base away is far more abundant. The chain combines TRBV10-3 with TRBJ2-2, with D tentatively TRBD1 (7 bases). CDR3 size: 16 residues. Germline V gives CDR1 ENHRY, CDR2 SYGVKD. The CDR3 nucleotides read TGTGTCATCAGTGTTGGGGGGACAGCGAACACCGGGGAGCTGTTTTTT. This sequence encodes CVISVGGTANTGELFF.

This clone was seen only once. Since a far larger clone is one base different, this is likely a read error. The sample holds other DNA sequences that translate to the same CDR3. The chain has TRBV13 and TRBJ1-2; possible D gene TRBD1, 6 bases. The CDR3 covers 14 residues. The germline V gene has CDR1 PRHDT and CDR2 FYEKMQ (reference sequence). CDR3 nucleotide sequence: TGTGCAAGCAGCTTACAGGGAGCCTCCTTCGGCTACACCTTC. Residues: CASSLQGASFGYTF.

V usage is TRBV4-3 and J usage is TRBJ2-1; no firm D call. Germline CDR1 and CDR2: LGHNA and YSLEER. The CDR3 sequence is 14 residues long. V was shortened by 0 bases and J by 9 bases, with 12 bases between the two germline ends. The DNA for the CDR3 is TGCGCCAGCAGCCAAGAGGTCCTTGGCAGTGAGCAGTTCTTC. Residues: CASSQEVLGSEQFF.

The CDR3 region is CASSLAAGYTF. CDR3 DNA sequence: TGTGCCAGCAGCTTGGCGGCCGGCTACACCTTC. The gene calls are TRBV5-8 and TRBJ1-2; no clear D. Trimming left V 0 bases short and J 8 bases short, with 5 bases between. Germline V gives CDR1 SGHTS, CDR2 YDEGEE. This CDR3 contains 11 residues.

The gene calls are TRBV25-1 and TRBJ2-7; D call uncertain. Germline V CDR1 and CDR2: MGHDK, SYGVNS. The CDR3 spans 12 residues. V shed 5 bases and J shed 7 bases, with 12 bases lying between them. The CDR3 nucleotides are TGTGCCAGCAGTCCTGGGGTACGTGAGCAGTACTTC. It yields the protein CASSPGVREQYF.

The rearrangement links TRBV7-2 to TRBJ2-6; D might be TRBD1 or TRBD2, each matching 6 bases. CDR3 length equals 16 residues. V lost 5 bases to trimming and J lost 2 bases, with 13 bases between them. Germline CDR1 and CDR2: SGHTA and FQGNSA. As DNA, the CDR3 is TGTGCCAGCAGCAGAGGTGGGGGGCCTGGGGCCAACGTCCTGACTTTC. It translates to CASSRGGGPGANVLTF. The variable domain in full, with the rest retrieved from reference TRBV7-2 and TRBJ2-6, is GAGVSQSPSNKVTEKGKDVELRCDPISGHTALYWYRQSLGQGLEFLIYFQGNSAPDKSGLPSDRFSAERTGGSVSTLTIQRTQQEDSAVYLCASSRGGGPGANVLTFGAGSRLTVL.

This clone was seen a single time. The chain links TRBV30 to TRBJ1-5; no definite D call. With 0 bases removed from V and 0 bases from J, the gap between germline ends came to 6 bases. Germline assignment: CDR1 GTSNPN and CDR2 SVGIG (reference sequence). The CDR3 spans 14 residues. CDR3 in DNA: TGTGCCTGGAGTGTAACAGATAGCAATCAGCCCCAGCATTTT. Translated: CAWSVTDSNQPQHF.

As to this clone: This probably arose from a read error, given a far larger clone one base away. The chain recombines TRBV27 with TRBJ1-2; TRBD1 might be the D (5 bases). Germline values: CDR1 MNHEY, CDR2 SMNVEV (reference sequence). CDR3 length equals 14 residues. The CDR3 loop reads CASTRAGRDYDYTF. The CDR3, as DNA: TGTGCCAGCACTAGAGCAGGTCGGGACTATGACTACACCTTC.

The chain uses TRBV18 and TRBJ2-7; 11 bases line up with TRBD2. The CDR3 consists of 16 residues. Germline loops: CDR1 KGHSH, CDR2 LQKENI. V shed 3 bases and J 0 bases; nucleotides not matched to a gene: 4. CDR3 nucleotides: TGTGCCAGCTCACCCTTAGCGGGGGGGAGCTCCTACGAGCAGTACTTC. Its protein product is CASSPLAGGSSYEQYF.

The chain carries TRBV19 and TRBJ2-5; D is possibly TRBD1 (6 bases). Germline values: CDR1 LNHDA, CDR2 SQIVND (reference sequence). The length of the CDR3 is 13 residues. Between the trimmed V and J ends, which lost 3 bases and 4 bases, there was a span of 9 bases. The CDR3 protein is CASSIRGGETQYF. CDR3 DNA: TGTGCCAGTAGTATCAGGGGTGGAGAGACCCAGTACTTC. The entire variable domain, with the rest obtained from reference TRBV19 and TRBJ2-5, is as follows: DGGITQSPKYLFRKEGQNVTLSCEQNLNHDAMYWYRQDPGQGLRLIYYSQIVNDFQKGDIAEGYSVSREKKESFPLTVTSAQKNPTAFYLCASSIRGGETQYFGPGTRLLVL.

The chain uses TRBV5-1 and TRBJ2-1; 7 positions agree with TRBD1. The length of the CDR3 is 13 residues. Germline loops: CDR1 SGHRS, CDR2 YFSETQ. The V and J ends lost 4 bases and 5 bases, in that order; junction bases with no gene match: 3. This CDR3 reads CASSADRDNEQFF. The CDR3 DNA is TGCGCCAGCAGCGCCGACAGGGACAATGAGCAGTTCTTC.

The genes are TRBV11-2 and TRBJ2-7, with D perhaps assigned TRBD1 or TRBD2 (5 bases each). The germline V gene encodes CDR1 SGHAT and CDR2 FQNNGV. The CDR3 has 15 amino acids. Trimming cost V 0 bases and J 6 bases, with 15 bases left between them. Here the CDR3 DNA reads TGTGCCAGCAGCTTAGATGGGTCGGGACGGGGCGAGCAGTACTTC. As protein: CASSLDGSGRGEQYF.

In the case of this clone: A much more abundant neighbour one base away suggests this may be a read error. The chain combines TRBV28 with TRBJ1-2, with 12 bases identical to TRBD1. The CDR3 length is 18 residues. V was clipped by 5 bases and J by 4 bases; unmatched bases: 14. CDR1 is MDHEN, CDR2 SYDVKM, per germline. The CDR3 DNA reads TGTGCCAGCAGTCCTATCTCCCGGGACAGGGGGCAAATCTATGGCTACACCTTC. Protein product: CASSPISRDRGQIYGYTF.